This is a list of T cell receptor beta chains from one sample in a study of blood T cell repertoires in COVID-19. Repertoires were generated with immunoSEQ multiplex PCR, while TCRdb's copy carries only in-frame clones and drops some. Among nearly 250,000 clones listed, more than 80% were seen once. Input material: PBMCs or T cells enriched from blood (not recorded which). The receptors here all came from a man between 50 and 59 years old who had been exposed to COVID-19. Both conserved end residues are part of each CDR3. Each record gives: D gene, V gene, clone size, J gene, CDR3 protein, CDR3 DNA. The D gene is left open where the match is weak. A row's size may be missing; if present it is once, few, many or a size class.

-,TRBV5-8,few,TRBJ1-2,CASSLQDYGGYTF,TGTGCCAGCAGCTTACAGGACTACGGGGGCTACACCTTC
TRBD1,TRBV2,-,TRBJ1-1,CASSEQGASNTEAFF,TGTGCCAGCAGTGAACAGGGGGCTTCGAACACTGAAGCTTTCTTT
TRBD1,TRBV28,-,TRBJ1-5,CASSFYRGQLNQPQHF,TGTGCCAGCAGTTTTTACAGGGGCCAACTCAATCAGCCCCAGCATTTT
TRBD1,TRBV29-1,-,TRBJ2-3,CSVARGPADTQYF,TGCAGCGTTGCCAGGGGGCCCGCAGATACGCAGTATTTT
TRBD1,TRBV4-2,-,TRBJ1-2,CASSLRTGENDGYTF,TGTGCCAGCAGCCTCCGGACAGGGGAAAATGATGGCTACACCTTC
TRBD1,TRBV5-8,-,TRBJ1-2,CASSLGTGLGYGYTF,TGTGCCAGCAGCCTCGGGACAGGGCTTGGATATGGCTACACCTTC
-,TRBV20-1,-,TRBJ2-5,CSAALQETQYF,TGCAGTGCTGCCCTACAAGAGACCCAGTACTTC
TRBD2,TRBV7-2,-,TRBJ2-5,CASRAGTKETQYF,TGTGCCAGCAGAGCCGGGACTAAAGAGACCCAGTACTTC
-,TRBV2,-,TRBJ1-6,CASRETQGGSPLHF,TGTGCCAGCAGAGAAACCCAGGGAGGTTCACCCCTCCACTTT
-,TRBV3-1/TRBV3-2,-,TRBJ1-5,CASSQEGDQPQHF,TGTGCCAGCAGCCAAGAAGGAGATCAGCCCCAGCATTTT
-,TRBV28,-,TRBJ1-5,CASSLYRQPQHF,TGTGCCAGCAGTTTATACAGGCAGCCCCAGCATTTT
TRBD1,TRBV10-2,-,TRBJ1-5,CASGGTVNQPQHF,TGCGCCAGCGGGGGGACAGTCAATCAGCCCCAGCATTTT
TRBD1,TRBV18,-,TRBJ1-1,CASSLGQGAREAFF,TGTGCCAGCTCCCTCGGACAGGGGGCGAGAGAAGCTTTCTTT
TRBD1,TRBV5-1,-,TRBJ2-2,CASNIQGANTGELFF,TGCGCCAGCAACATTCAGGGGGCGAACACCGGGGAGCTGTTTTTT
-,TRBV5-1,-,TRBJ2-1,CASSSRDIDNEQFF,TGCGCCAGCAGCTCCCGGGACATTGACAATGAGCAGTTCTTC
TRBD1,TRBV9,-,TRBJ1-5,CASSVGDSQPQHF,TGTGCCAGCAGCGTTGGGGACAGCCAGCCCCAGCATTTT
-,TRBV10-3,-,TRBJ1-3,CAISESLVRSGNTIYF,TGTGCCATCAGTGAGTCTCTCGTTCGCTCTGGAAACACCATATATTTT
-,TRBV5-1,once,TRBJ1-4,CASSSPGERKLFF,TGCGCCAGCAGCTCCCCAGGGGAGAGAAAACTGTTTTTT
-,TRBV18,-,TRBJ1-6,CASSLGRGLDF,TGTGCCAGCTCACTTGGTCGCGGGCTTGACTTT
-,TRBV12-2,-,TRBJ1-1,CASRLGERGRHTEAFF,TGTGCAAGTCGCTTAGGGGAAAGGGGCCGGCACACTGAAGCTTTCTTT
-,TRBV6-5,-,TRBJ1-3,CASHSNSGNTIYF,TGTGCCAGCCATTCTAACTCTGGAAACACCATATATTTT
TRBD1,TRBV5-6,-,TRBJ1-5,CASSLGQGINQPQHF,TGTGCCAGCAGCTTGGGACAGGGAATTAACCAGCCCCAGCATTTT
TRBD2,TRBV10-2,-,TRBJ2-3,CASSVAGVGDTQYF,TGCGCCAGCAGTGTAGCGGGAGTTGGAGATACGCAGTATTTT
TRBD2,TRBV28,few,TRBJ2-3,CASSLAGGHTDTQYF,TGTGCCAGCAGTTTAGCGGGAGGGCACACAGATACGCAGTATTTT
TRBD1,TRBV15,-,TRBJ1-1,CATSSPKQGFRSTEAFF,TGTGCCACCAGTAGCCCCAAACAGGGGTTCAGGAGCACTGAAGCTTTCTTT
TRBD2,TRBV7-3,-,TRBJ2-1,CASSPTSGGYNEQFF,TGTGCCAGCAGCCCCACCAGCGGGGGATACAATGAGCAGTTCTTC
-,TRBV30,-,TRBJ1-2,CACSSAYGYTF,TGTGCGTGTAGCTCGGCCTATGGCTACACCTTC
TRBD1,TRBV29-1,-,TRBJ1-1,CSVERAGGESTEAFF,TGCAGCGTTGAGCGGGCAGGGGGCGAGAGCACTGAAGCTTTCTTT
TRBD1,TRBV5-5,-,TRBJ1-5,CASSETGTSSNQPQHF,TGTGCCAGCAGCGAGACAGGGACCAGTAGCAATCAGCCCCAGCATTTT
TRBD1,TRBV9,-,TRBJ1-1,CASSVAGQGTEAFF,TGTGCCAGCAGCGTAGCGGGACAGGGCACTGAAGCTTTCTTT
-,TRBV18,few,TRBJ2-1,CASSLFQRGDEQFF,TGTGCCAGCTCACTTTTCCAGAGAGGCGATGAGCAGTTCTTC
-,TRBV5-1,once,TRBJ2-5,CASSTQGRETQYF,TGCGCCAGCAGCACTCAGGGTCGAGAGACCCAGTACTTC
TRBD1,TRBV6-6,-,TRBJ1-1,CASSLYRDRGSTEAFF,TGTGCCAGCAGCTTATACCGGGACAGGGGTTCCACTGAAGCTTTCTTT
-,TRBV7-8,-,TRBJ1-5,CASSLGKGELGQPQHF,TGTGCCAGCAGCTTAGGTAAAGGGGAATTGGGTCAGCCCCAGCATTTT
TRBD1,TRBV30,few,TRBJ1-2,CASKDRGNRYTF,TGTGCCTCCAAGGACAGGGGGAATCGCTACACCTTC
-,TRBV21-1,-,TRBJ1-3,CASSKNGTGQNTIYF,TGTGCCAGCAGCAAAAACGGGACAGGACAAAACACCATATATTTT
-,TRBV19,few,TRBJ2-3,CASSIGGPWDTQYF,TGTGCCAGTAGTATCGGGGGGCCGTGGGATACGCAGTATTTT
-,TRBV5-1,-,TRBJ2-2,CASSSDVGVTGELFF,TGCGCCAGCAGCTCCGATGTCGGGGTTACCGGGGAGCTGTTTTTT
-,TRBV25-1,-,TRBJ1-5,CASSEQGSRQPQHF,TGTGCCAGCAGTGAACAGGGTAGTCGTCAGCCCCAGCATTTT
TRBD2,TRBV5-4,-,TRBJ2-3,CASSLRGWRETDTQYF,TGTGCCAGCAGCTTGAGAGGCTGGCGGGAGACAGATACGCAGTATTTT
-,TRBV4-2,-,TRBJ1-1,CASSQVFQNTEAFF,TGTGCCAGCAGCCAAGTGTTCCAGAACACTGAAGCTTTCTTT